The T cell receptor (beta chain) described here comes from a study of shared clonotypes between healthy human individuals. The investigators split CD4+ cells into a CD45RA+ naive subset and a CD45RA-negative memory subset. Sequenced by immunoSEQ multiplex PCR; TCRdb stores in-frame clones only, minus some. The data contain about 2 million clones, 90% to 95% of them singletons. Germline loops: CDR1 KGHSH, CDR2 LQKENI. This CDR3 is built from 14 residues. The V and J ends lost 3 bases and 6 bases respectively, with 11 bases between them. The receptor's source is a man aged 18 to 29 in good health. The chain combines TRBV18 with TRBJ2-2; D is unclear. Sequenced sample: naive CD4+ T cells sorted from blood. This sample's subset: CD45RA+ positively selected. The CDR3 DNA sequence: TGTGCCAGCTCACCGCTCGGAGTCGCCGGGGAGCTGTTTTTT. This gives the protein CASSPLGVAGELFF.